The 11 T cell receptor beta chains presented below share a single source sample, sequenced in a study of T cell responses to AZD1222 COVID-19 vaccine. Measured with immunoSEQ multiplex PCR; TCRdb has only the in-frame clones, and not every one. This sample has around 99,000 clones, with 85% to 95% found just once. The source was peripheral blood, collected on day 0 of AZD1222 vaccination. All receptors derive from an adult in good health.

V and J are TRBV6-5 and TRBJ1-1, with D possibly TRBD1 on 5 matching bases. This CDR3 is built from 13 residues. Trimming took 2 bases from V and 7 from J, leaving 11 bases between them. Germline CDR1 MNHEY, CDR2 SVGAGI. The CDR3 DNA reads TGTGCCAGCAGTTACGTGGTTGGGGGTGAAGCTTTCTTT. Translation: CASSYVVGGEAFF.

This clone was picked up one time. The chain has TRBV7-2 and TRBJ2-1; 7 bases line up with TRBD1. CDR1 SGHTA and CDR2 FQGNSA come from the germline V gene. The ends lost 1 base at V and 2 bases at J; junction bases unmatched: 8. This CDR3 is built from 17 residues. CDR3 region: CASSLDTGQKAYNEQFF. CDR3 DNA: TGTGCCAGCAGCTTAGACACGGGACAGAAAGCCTACAATGAGCAGTTCTTC.

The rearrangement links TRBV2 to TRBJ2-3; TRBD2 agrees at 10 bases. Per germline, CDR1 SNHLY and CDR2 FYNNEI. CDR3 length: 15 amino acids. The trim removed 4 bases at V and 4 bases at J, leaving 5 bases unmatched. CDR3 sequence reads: CASSAQREGADTQYF. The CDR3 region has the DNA TGTGCCAGCAGTGCCCAGCGGGAGGGCGCAGATACGCAGTATTTT.

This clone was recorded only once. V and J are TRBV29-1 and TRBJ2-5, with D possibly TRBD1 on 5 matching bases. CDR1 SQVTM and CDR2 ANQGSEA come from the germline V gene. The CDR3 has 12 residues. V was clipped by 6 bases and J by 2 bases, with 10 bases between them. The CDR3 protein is CSVLQGQETQYF. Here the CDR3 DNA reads TGCAGCGTCCTCCAGGGACAAGAGACCCAGTACTTC.

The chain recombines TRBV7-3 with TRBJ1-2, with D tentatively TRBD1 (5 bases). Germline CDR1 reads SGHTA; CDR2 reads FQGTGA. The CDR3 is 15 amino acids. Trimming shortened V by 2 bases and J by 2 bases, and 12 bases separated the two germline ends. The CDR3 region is CASSLEGEGNYGYTF. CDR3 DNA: TGTGCCAGCAGCTTAGAAGGGGAAGGGAACTATGGCTACACCTTC.

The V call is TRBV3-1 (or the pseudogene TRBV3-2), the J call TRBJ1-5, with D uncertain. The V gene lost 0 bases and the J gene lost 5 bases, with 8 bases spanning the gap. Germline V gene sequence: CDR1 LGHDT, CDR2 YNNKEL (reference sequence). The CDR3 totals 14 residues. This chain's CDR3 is CASSQEGTDQPQHF. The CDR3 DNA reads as TGTGCCAGCAGCCAAGAAGGAACTGATCAGCCCCAGCATTTT.

DNA of the CDR3: TGCAGCGTTATGAGGGAGGGCCTGGGGGAGCAGTTCTTC. Translation gives CSVMREGLGEQFF. V usage is TRBV29-1 and J usage is TRBJ2-1; 7 positions match TRBD2. Per germline, CDR1 SQVTM and CDR2 ANQGSEA. The ends lost 5 bases at V and 10 bases at J; junction bases unmatched: 11. CDR3 length equals 13 residues.

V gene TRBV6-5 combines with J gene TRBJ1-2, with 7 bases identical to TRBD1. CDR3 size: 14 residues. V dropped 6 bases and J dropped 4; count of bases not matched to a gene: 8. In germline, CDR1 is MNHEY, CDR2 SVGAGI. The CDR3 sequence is CASSRGTASYGYTF. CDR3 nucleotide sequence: TGTGCCAGCAGCCGAGGGACAGCCTCCTATGGCTACACCTTC.

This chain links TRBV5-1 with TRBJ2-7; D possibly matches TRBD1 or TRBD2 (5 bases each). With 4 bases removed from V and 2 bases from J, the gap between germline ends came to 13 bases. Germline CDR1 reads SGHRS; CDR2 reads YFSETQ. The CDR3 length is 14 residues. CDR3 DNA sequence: TGCGCCAGCAGCACGGGACGGCCACCCTACGAGCAGTACTTC. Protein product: CASSTGRPPYEQYF.

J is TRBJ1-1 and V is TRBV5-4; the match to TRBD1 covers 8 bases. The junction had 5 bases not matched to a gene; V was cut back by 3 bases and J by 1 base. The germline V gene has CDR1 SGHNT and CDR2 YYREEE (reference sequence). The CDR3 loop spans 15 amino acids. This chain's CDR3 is CASSSRTGPNTEAFF. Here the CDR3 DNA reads TGTGCCAGCAGCTCCCGGACAGGGCCGAACACTGAAGCTTTCTTT.

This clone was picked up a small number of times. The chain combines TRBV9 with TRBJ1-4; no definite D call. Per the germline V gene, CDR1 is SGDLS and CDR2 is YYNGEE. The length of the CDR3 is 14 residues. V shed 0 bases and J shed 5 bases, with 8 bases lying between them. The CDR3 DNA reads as TGTGCCAGCAGCGTAGGCAGACTAAATGAAAAACTGTTTTTT. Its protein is CASSVGRLNEKLFF.